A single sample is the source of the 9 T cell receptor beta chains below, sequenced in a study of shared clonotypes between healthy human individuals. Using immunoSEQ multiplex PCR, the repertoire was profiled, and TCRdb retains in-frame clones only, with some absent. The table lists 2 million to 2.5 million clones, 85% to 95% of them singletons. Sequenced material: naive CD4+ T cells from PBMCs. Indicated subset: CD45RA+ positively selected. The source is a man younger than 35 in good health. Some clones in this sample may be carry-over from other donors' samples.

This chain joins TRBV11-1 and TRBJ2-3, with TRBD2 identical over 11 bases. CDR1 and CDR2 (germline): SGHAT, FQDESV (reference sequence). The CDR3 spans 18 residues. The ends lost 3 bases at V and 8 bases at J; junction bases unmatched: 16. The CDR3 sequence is CASSLGIIAGGPSITQYF. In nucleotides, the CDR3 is TGTGCCAGCAGCTTGGGGATAATAGCGGGAGGGCCTTCGATTACGCAGTATTTT.

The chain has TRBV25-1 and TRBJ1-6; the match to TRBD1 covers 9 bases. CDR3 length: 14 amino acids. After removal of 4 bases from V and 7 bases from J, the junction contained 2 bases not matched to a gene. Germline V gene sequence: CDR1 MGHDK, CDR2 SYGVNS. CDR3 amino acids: CASSGTGANSPLHF. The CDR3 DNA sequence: TGTGCCAGCAGTGGGACAGGGGCAAATTCACCCCTCCACTTT.

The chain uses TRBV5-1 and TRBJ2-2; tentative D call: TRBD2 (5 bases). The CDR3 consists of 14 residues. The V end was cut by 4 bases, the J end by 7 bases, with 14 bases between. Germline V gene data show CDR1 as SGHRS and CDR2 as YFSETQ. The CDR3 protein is CASSPQGGLGELFF. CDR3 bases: TGCGCCAGCAGCCCCCAAGGAGGACTCGGGGAGCTGTTTTTT.

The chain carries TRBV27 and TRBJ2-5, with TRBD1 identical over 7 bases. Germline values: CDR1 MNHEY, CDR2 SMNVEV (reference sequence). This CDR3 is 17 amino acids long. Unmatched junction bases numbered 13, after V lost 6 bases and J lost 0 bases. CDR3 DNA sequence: TGTGCCAGCAGCCGTTACTCTGGGACAGCATACCAAGAGACCCAGTACTTC. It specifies CASSRYSGTAYQETQYF.

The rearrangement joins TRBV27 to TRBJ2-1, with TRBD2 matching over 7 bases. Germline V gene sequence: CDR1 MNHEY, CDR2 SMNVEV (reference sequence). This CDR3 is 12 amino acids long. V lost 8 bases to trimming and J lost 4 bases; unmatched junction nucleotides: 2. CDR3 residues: CASLSGYNEQFF. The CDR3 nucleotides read TGTGCCAGCCTTAGCGGGTACAATGAGCAGTTCTTC.

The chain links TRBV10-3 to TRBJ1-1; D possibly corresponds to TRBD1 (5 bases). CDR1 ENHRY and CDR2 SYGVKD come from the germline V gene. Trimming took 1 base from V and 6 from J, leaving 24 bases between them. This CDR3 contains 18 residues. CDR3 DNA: TGTGCCATCAGTGAGTTCGACCCCCCCGGACAAGATCGTGCTGAAGCTTTCTTT. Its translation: CAISEFDPPGQDRAEAFF.

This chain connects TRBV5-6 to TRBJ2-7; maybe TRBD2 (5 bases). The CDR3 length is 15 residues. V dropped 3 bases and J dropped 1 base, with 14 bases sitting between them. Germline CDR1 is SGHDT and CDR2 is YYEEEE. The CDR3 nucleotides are TGTGCCAGCAGCTCCTTCGCGGGTAGTTCCTACGAGCAGTACTTC. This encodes CASSSFAGSSYEQYF.

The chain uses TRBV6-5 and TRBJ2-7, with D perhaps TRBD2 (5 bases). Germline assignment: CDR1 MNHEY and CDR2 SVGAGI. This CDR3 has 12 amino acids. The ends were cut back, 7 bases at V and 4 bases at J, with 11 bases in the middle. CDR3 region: CASTSRVYEQYF. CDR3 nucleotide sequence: TGTGCCAGCACCTCGAGGGTGTACGAGCAGTACTTC.

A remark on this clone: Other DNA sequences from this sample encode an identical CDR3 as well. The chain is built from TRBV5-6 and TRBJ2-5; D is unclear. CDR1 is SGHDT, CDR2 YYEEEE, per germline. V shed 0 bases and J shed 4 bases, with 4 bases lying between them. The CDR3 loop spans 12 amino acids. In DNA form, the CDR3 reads TGTGCCAGCAGCTTGGCAGGAGAGACCCAGTACTTC. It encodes CASSLAGETQYF. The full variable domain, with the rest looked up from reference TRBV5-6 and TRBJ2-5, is DAGVTQSPTHLIKTRGQQVTLRCSPKSGHDTVSWYQQALGQGPQFIFQYYEEEERQRGNFPDRFSGHQFPNYSSELNVNALLLGDSALYLCASSLAGETQYFGPGTRLLVL.